The sequence of this TCR beta chain was determined in a study of cytomegalovirus exposure and HLA in healthy donors. V was cut by 6 bases and J by 8 bases, with 19 bases left in between. CDR1 and CDR2 from the germline V gene are MNHNY and SVGAGI (reference sequence). The CDR3 loop spans 15 amino acids. Findings of the study overall: Researchers catalogued approximately 170 TCR beta chains as cytomegalovirus-associated. TRBV6-2, TRBV6-3 and other indistinguishable V segments were excluded. A few CMV-associated chains were confirmed in vitro to be specific for CMV antigens.

PCR employed 60 Vbeta and 13 Jbeta primers. The assay was immunoSEQ multiplex PCR, and TCRdb's table has in-frame clones only and misses some. The table lists around 180,000 clones, about 77% of them singletons. In regard to this clone: Its antigen remains unknown.

The J gene is TRBJ1-4, the V gene TRBV6-6, with D tentatively TRBD1 (5 bases). The source of this sequence is a woman aged 30 to 39 in good health and CMV-seropositive. The sample was PBMCs. In DNA, the CDR3 is TGTGCCAGCAGCCCCTCCGGGGGTGGTTGGGAAAAACTGTTTTTT. It is translated as CASSPSGGGWEKLFF.